Presented here are 16 T cell receptor beta chains from one specimen sequenced in a study of Graves' ophthalmopathy and Graves' hyperthyroidism. RNA transcripts were the template, and TCR beta CDR3 regions were amplified from them. HTBI-primed RT-PCR formed the first round, and a multiplex PCR formed the second. MiXCR was run by TCRdb on the multiplex PCR reads, yielding one entry per CDR3 protein. The sample has 200,000 to 250,000 distinct CDR3 sequences; about 22% are singletons. The sample consisted of peripheral blood. These receptors were obtained from a woman aged 45-65 years with Graves' ophthalmopathy.

This clonotype occurred many times. The chain recombines TRBV7-9 with TRBJ2-7; D is perhaps TRBD2 (5 bases). V was clipped by 0 bases and J by 6 bases, with 9 bases between them. The V gene's germline CDR1 is SEHNR and CDR2 FQNEAQ (reference sequence). There are 13 residues in the CDR3. The CDR3 DNA is TGTGCCAGCAGCTTAGCGCTTCGGGGCGAGCAGTACTTC. Amino acid sequence: CASSLALRGEQYF.

The count of this clonotype is one. V usage is TRBV7-8 and J usage is TRBJ2-2; possibly TRBD2 for D (7 bases). The CDR3 runs 14 residues. CDR1 is SGHVS, CDR2 FQNEAQ, per germline. V was cut by 5 bases and J by 5 bases, with 12 bases left in between. The CDR3 bases are TGTGCCAGCAGCCGGGGGGCTGGGACCGGGGAGCTGTTTTTT. Protein product: CASSRGAGTGELFF.

This clonotype was detected only a few times. The chain links TRBV6-1 to TRBJ2-3; D remains ambiguous. V lost 6 bases, J lost 1 base, and 11 bases lay in between. The V gene's germline CDR1 is MNHNS and CDR2 SASEGT. There are 14 residues in the CDR3. CDR3 sequence (DNA): TGTGCCAGCAGCTCAGTGTTACGCACAGATACGCAGTATTTT. Encoded protein: CASSSVLRTDTQYF.

This CDR3 reads CASSIYSHTEAFF. In nucleotides, the CDR3 is TGTGCCAGTAGTATATACAGCCACACTGAAGCTTTCTTT. The chain couples TRBV19 to TRBJ1-1; no reliable D call. This CDR3 comprises 13 residues. The germline gives CDR1 LNHDA, CDR2 SQIVND (reference sequence). Trimming cost V 2 bases and J 3 bases, with 7 bases left between them.

This clonotype was seen many times. This chain joins TRBV29-1 and TRBJ1-1; TRBD1 matches 8 bases. Per germline, CDR1 SQVTM and CDR2 ANQGSEA. V was pared by 5 bases and J by 3 bases, with 5 bases of the junction left unmatched. The CDR3 extends over 13 amino acids. The CDR3 reads CSVNQGADTEAFF. CDR3 coding DNA: TGCAGCGTTAATCAGGGGGCGGACACTGAAGCTTTCTTT.

The J gene is TRBJ1-1, the V gene TRBV6-1, with TRBD1 as a possible D gene (6 bases). The germline V gene encodes CDR1 MNHNS and CDR2 SASEGT. Trimming left V 6 bases short and J 1 base short, with 15 bases between. The CDR3 spans 15 residues. The CDR3 loop is CASSTQTGWNTEAFF. In nucleotides, the CDR3 is TGTGCCAGCAGCACCCAGACAGGATGGAACACTGAAGCTTTCTTT.

This clonotype was counted ten times or more. J is TRBJ1-6 and V is TRBV18; D is undetermined. Trimming left V 5 bases short and J 8 bases short, with 10 bases between. The CDR3 has 13 amino acids. Germline CDR1 is KGHSH and CDR2 is LQKENI. CDR3 in DNA: TGTGCCAGCTCAGAGGTTTGGGATTCACCCCTCCACTTT. The encoded protein is CASSEVWDSPLHF.

This clonotype was picked up many times. Given a much more abundant clone one base away, this may be a read error. The chain employs TRBV28 and TRBJ2-7, with D tentatively TRBD2 (7 bases). This CDR3 comprises 12 residues. Germline CDR1 is MDHEN and CDR2 is SYDVKM. The CDR3 nucleotides are TGTGCCGGCAGCCCCCCTAGGGGGGGTCAGTACTTC. Protein product: CAGSPPRGGQYF.

The chain recombines TRBV6-1 with TRBJ1-1; D is unclear. The V gene's germline CDR1 is MNHNS and CDR2 SASEGT. The CDR3 is 13 residues long. V lost 7 bases to trimming and J lost 3 bases, with 12 bases between them. As DNA, the CDR3 is TGTGCCAGCACCCTTTACACAGACACTGAAGCTTTCTTT. This encodes CASTLYTDTEAFF.

This clonotype was counted many times. The chain recombines TRBV5-1 with TRBJ2-7; possible D gene TRBD1, 5 bases. Germline values: CDR1 SGHRS, CDR2 YFSETQ. The CDR3 sequence is 15 residues long. V lost 4 bases, J lost 6 bases, and 20 bases lay in between. The CDR3 bases are TGCGCCAGCAGCCGGAACCTGGACAAGAACTCCGAGCAGTACTTC. This gives the protein CASSRNLDKNSEQYF.

This clonotype was recorded many times. The chain couples TRBV6-1 to TRBJ1-1, with 7 bases matching TRBD1. This CDR3 spans 16 amino acids. V shed 6 bases, J shed 5 bases, and the junction held 15 bases outside the gene matches. CDR1 and CDR2 from the germline V gene are MNHNS and SASEGT. The CDR3 DNA follows: TGTGCCAGCAGCCCCCCGGGACAGCTAAGTAGGACTGAAGCTTTCTTT. This sequence encodes CASSPPGQLSRTEAFF.

This clonotype was picked up a small number of times. This may stem from a read error, because a much larger clone lies one nucleotide away. The V call is TRBV30, the J call TRBJ2-1; D possibly matches TRBD1 or TRBD2 (5 bases each). The CDR3 has 14 amino acids. Germline lookup yields CDR1 GTSNPN and CDR2 SVGIG (reference sequence). The CDR3, as DNA: TGTGCCTGGTCCACAGGAGGCTCCTACAATGAGCGGTTCTTC. As protein: CAWSTGGSYNERFF.

This clonotype was recorded a few times. The chain links TRBV6-1 to TRBJ2-7; D may be TRBD1 (5 bases). Germline V gene data show CDR1 as MNHNS and CDR2 as SASEGT. The CDR3 totals 12 residues. Trimming took off 7 bases at V and 5 bases at J, with 12 bases between the two ends. CDR3 nucleotides: TGTGCCAGCAAGGCAGGGATGGACGAGCAGTACTTC. The encoded protein is CASKAGMDEQYF.

The gene calls are TRBV7-8 and TRBJ1-2, with D uncertain. The germline gives CDR1 SGHVS, CDR2 FQNEAQ. Trimming pared 5 bases from V and 8 bases from J, leaving 18 bases between. CDR3 length equals 14 residues. The CDR3, as DNA: TGTGCCAGCAGCCTGCCATCCTCCCCAGGCGGCTACACCTTC. Translation: CASSLPSSPGGYTF.

The chain links TRBV19 to TRBJ2-2, with a weak D call TRBD1 (5 bases). Trimming cost V 3 bases and J 0 bases, with 8 bases left between them. This CDR3 is built from 15 residues. Germline CDR1 and CDR2: LNHDA and SQIVND (reference sequence). CDR3 DNA: TGTGCCAGTAGTATCCAACAGGCGAACACCGGGGAGCTGTTTTTT. Amino acids: CASSIQQANTGELFF.

This clonotype was seen ten or more times. The gene calls are TRBV20-1 and TRBJ1-1; 8 bases match TRBD1. Germline assignment: CDR1 DFQATT and CDR2 SNEGSKA (reference sequence). This CDR3 has 13 amino acids. V was pared by 1 base and J by 3 bases, with 1 base of the junction left unmatched. DNA of the CDR3: TGCAGTGCTAGAGGACAGGGGCACACTGAAGCTTTCTTT. Its translation: CSARGQGHTEAFF.